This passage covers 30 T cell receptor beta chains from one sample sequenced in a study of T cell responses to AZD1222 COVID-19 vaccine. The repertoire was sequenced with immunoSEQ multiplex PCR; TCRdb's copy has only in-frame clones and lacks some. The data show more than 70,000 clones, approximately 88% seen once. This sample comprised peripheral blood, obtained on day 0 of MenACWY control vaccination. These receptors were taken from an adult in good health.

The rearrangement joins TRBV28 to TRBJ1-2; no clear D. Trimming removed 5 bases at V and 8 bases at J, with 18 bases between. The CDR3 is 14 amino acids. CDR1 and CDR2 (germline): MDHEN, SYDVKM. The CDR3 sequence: CASSVHPGVEGYTF. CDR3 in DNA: TGTGCCAGCAGTGTCCATCCGGGAGTAGAAGGCTACACCTTC.

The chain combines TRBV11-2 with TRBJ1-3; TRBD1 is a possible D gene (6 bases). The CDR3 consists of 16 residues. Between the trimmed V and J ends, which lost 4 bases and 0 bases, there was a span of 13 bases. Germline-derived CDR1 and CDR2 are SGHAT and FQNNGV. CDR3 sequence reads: CASSSGQGNSGNTIYF. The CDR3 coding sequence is TGTGCCAGCAGCTCGGGGCAGGGGAACTCTGGAAACACCATATATTTT.

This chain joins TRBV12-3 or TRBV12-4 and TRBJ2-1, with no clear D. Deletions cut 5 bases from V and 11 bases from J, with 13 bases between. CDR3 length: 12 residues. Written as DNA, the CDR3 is TGTGCCAGCAGTCCCTCCGACAAACAGCAGTTCTTC. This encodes CASSPSDKQQFF.

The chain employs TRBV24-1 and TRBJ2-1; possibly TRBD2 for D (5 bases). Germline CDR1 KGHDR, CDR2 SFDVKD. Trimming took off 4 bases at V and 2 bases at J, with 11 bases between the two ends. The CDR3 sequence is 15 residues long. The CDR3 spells CATSDPRVTYNEQFF. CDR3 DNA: TGTGCCACCAGTGACCCGCGGGTCACCTACAATGAGCAGTTCTTC.

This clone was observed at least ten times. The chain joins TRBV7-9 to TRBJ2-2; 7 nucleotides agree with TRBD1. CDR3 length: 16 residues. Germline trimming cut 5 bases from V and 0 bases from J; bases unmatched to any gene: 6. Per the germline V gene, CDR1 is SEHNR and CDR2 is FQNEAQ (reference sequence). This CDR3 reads CASSDPRGTNTGELFF. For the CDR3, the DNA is TGTGCCAGCAGCGACCCCAGGGGGACGAACACCGGGGAGCTGTTTTTT.

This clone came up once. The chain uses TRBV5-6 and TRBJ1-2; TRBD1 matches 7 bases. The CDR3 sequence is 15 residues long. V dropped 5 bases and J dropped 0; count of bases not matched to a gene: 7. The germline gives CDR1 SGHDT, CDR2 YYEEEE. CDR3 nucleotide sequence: TGTGCCAGCAGTGAACAGGGGAGAGCTAACTATGGCTACACCTTC. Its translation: CASSEQGRANYGYTF.

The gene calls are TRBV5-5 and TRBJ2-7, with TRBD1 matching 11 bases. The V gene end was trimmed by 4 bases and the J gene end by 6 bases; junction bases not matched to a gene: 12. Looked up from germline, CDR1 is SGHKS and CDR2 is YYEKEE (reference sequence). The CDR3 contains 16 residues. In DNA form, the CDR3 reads TGTGCCAGCAGCCGTGCTGGGACAGGGGGTTCCCCCGAGCAGTACTTC. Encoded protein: CASSRAGTGGSPEQYF.

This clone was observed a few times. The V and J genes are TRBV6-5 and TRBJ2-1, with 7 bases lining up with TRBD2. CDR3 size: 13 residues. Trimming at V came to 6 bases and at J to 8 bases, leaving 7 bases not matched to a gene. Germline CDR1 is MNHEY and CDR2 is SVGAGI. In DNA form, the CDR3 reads TGTGCCAGCAGCTACGCGGGGGTGGATGAGCAGTTCTTC. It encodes CASSYAGVDEQFF.

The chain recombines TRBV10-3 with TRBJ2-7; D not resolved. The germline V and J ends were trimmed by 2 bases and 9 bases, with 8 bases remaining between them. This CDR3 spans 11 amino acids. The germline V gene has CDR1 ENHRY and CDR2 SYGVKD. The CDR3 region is CAISEVGGQYF. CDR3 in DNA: TGTGCCATCAGTGAGGTAGGCGGGCAGTACTTC.

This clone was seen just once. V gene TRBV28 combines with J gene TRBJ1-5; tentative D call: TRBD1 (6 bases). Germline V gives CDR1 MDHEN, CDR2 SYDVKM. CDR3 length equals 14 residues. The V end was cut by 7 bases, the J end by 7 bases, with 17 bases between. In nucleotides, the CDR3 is TGTGCCAGCACCCTGGGGGGGGCCGGCCAGCCCCAGCATTTT. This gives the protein CASTLGGAGQPQHF.

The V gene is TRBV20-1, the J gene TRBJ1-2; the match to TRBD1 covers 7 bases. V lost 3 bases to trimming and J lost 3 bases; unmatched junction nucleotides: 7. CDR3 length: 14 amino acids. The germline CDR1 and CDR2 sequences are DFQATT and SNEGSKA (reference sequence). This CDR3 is CSASVRQGDYGYTF. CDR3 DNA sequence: TGCAGTGCTAGTGTTCGTCAGGGGGACTATGGCTACACCTTC.

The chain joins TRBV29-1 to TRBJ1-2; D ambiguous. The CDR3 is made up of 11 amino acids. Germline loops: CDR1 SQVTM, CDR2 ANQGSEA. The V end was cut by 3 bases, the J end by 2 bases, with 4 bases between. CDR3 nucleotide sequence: TGCAGCGTTGACGGAAACTATGGCTACACCTTC. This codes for CSVDGNYGYTF.

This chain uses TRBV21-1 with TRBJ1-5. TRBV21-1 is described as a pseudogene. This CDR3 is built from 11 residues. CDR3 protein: CASSFRMFQHF. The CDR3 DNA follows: TGTGCCAGCAGCTTTAGGATGTTTCAACATTTT.

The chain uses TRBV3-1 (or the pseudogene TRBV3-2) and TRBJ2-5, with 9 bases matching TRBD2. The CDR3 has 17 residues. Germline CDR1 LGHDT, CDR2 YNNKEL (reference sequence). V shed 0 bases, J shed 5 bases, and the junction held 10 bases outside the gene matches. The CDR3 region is CASSQDRASGDPETQYF. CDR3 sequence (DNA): TGTGCCAGCAGCCAAGATAGGGCTAGCGGGGACCCGGAGACCCAGTACTTC.

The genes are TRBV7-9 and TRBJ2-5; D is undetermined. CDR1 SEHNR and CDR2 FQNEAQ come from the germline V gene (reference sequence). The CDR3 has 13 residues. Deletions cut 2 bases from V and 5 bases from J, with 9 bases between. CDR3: CASSLISRETQYF. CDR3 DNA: TGTGCCAGCAGCTTAATATCCCGGGAGACCCAGTACTTC.

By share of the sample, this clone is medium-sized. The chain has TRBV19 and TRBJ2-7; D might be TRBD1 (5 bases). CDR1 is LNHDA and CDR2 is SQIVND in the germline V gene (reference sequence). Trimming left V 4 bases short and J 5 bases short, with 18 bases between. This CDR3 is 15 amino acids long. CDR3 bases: TGTGCCAGTAGTAGGGAAGGGGTCCAGGCCGACGAGCAGTACTTC. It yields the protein CASSREGVQADEQYF.

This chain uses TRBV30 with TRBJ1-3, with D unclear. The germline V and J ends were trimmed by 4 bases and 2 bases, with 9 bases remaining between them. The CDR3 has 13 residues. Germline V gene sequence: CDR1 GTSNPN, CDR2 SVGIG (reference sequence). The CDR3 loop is CAWTENTGNTIYF. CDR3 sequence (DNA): TGTGCCTGGACCGAGAACACTGGAAACACCATATATTTT. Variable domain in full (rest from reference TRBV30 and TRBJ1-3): SQTIHQWPATLVQPVGSPLSLECTVEGTSNPNLYWYRQAAGRGLQLLFYSVGIGQISSEVPQNLSASRPQDRQFILSSKKLLLSDSGFYLCAWTENTGNTIYFGEGSWLTVV.

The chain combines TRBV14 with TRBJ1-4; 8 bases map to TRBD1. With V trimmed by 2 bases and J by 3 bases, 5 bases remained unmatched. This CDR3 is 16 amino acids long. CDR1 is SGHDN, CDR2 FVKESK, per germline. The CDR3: CASSQITGGANEKLFF. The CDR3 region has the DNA TGTGCCAGCAGCCAAATAACAGGGGGGGCTAATGAAAAACTGTTTTTT.

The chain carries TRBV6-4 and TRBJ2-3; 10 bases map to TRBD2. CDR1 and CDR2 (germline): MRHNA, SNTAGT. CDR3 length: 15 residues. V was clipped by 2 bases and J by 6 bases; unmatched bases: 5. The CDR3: CASSDEAGGLDTQYF. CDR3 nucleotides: TGTGCCAGCAGTGACGAAGCGGGGGGGTTGGATACGCAGTATTTT.

This CDR3 reads CASAPGLATDTQYF. CDR3 DNA sequence: TGTGCCAGCGCCCCGGGACTAGCAACAGATACGCAGTATTTT. The chain carries TRBV2 and TRBJ2-3, with 9 bases that match TRBD2. The J segment lost 3 bases and the V segment lost 8 bases, leaving 6 bases of the junction unmatched. This CDR3 is 14 amino acids long. Germline CDR1 reads SNHLY; CDR2 reads FYNNEI.

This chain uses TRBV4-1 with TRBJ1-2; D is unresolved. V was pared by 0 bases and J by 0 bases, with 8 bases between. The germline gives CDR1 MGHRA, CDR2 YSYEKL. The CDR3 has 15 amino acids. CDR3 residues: CASSQETATNYGYTF. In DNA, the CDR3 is TGCGCCAGCAGCCAAGAAACGGCGACTAACTATGGCTACACCTTC.

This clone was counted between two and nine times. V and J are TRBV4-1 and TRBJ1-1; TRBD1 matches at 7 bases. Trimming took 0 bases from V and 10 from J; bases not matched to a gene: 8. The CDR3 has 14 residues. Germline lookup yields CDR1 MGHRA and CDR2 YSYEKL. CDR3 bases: TGCGCCAGCAGCCAAGATGGCAGGGGGAGTGGAGCTTTCTTT. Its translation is CASSQDGRGSGAFF.

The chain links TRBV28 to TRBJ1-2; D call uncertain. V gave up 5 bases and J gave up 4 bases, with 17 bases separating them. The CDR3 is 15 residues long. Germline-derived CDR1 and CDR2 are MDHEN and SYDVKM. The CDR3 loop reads CASSPTHGRPYGYTF. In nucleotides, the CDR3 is TGTGCCAGCAGTCCCACCCATGGACGGCCCTATGGCTACACCTTC.

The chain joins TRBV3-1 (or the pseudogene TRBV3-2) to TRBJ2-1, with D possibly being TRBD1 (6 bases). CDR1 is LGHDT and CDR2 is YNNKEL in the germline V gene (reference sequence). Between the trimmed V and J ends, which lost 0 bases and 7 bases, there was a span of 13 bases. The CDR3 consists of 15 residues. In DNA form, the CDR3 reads TGTGCCAGCAGCCAAGAAGTAAACGGACAGAATGAGCAGTTCTTC. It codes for CASSQEVNGQNEQFF.

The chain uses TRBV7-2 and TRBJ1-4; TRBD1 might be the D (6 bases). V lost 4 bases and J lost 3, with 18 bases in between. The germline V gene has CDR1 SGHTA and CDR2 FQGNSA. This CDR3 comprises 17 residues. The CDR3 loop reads CASSSGSTGRANEKLFF. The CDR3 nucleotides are TGTGCCAGCAGCTCCGGTTCAACAGGGCGGGCTAATGAAAAACTGTTTTTT.

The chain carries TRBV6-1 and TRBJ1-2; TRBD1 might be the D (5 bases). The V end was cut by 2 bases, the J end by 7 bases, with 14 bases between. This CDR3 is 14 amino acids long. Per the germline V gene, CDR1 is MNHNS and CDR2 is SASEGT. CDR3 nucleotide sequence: TGTGCCAGCAGTGAAACTGCGGGGGGTGGTGGCTACACCTTC. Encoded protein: CASSETAGGGGYTF.

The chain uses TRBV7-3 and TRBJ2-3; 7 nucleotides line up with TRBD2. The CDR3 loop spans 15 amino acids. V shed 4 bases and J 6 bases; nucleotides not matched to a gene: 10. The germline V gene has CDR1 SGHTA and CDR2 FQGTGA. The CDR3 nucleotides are TGTGCCAGCAGCTCCCGGGGGGACCCGGCCGATACGCAGTATTTT. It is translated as CASSSRGDPADTQYF.

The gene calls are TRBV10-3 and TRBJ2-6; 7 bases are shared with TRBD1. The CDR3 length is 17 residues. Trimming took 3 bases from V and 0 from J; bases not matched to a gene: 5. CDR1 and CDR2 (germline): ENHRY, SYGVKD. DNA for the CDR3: TGTGCCATCAGTGAAAGGGGGCGAAGCTCTGGGGCCAACGTCCTGACTTTC. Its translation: CAISERGRSSGANVLTF.

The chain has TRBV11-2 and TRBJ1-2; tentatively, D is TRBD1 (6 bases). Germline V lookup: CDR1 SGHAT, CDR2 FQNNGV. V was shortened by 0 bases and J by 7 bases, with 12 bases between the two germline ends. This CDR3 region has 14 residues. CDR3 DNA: TGTGCCAGCAGCTTAGAGGGTTCAGGGGCTGGCTACACCTTC. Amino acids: CASSLEGSGAGYTF.

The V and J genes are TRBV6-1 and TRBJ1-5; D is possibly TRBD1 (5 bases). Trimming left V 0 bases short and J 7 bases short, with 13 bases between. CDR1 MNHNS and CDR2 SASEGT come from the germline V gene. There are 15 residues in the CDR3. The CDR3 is CASSEARRGGQPQHF. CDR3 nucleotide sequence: TGTGCCAGCAGTGAAGCGCGGCGGGGGGGACAGCCCCAGCATTTT.